The TCR beta chain described here comes from a study of breast tumors, draining lymph nodes, adjacent tissues. Concerning this clonotype: Its target is not known. Since the CDR3 does not end with the conserved phenylalanine or tryptophan, this likely comes from a read error. The limits of the CDR3 on the DNA are not certain, so only TCRdb's listed CDR3 is given.

The germline V gene has CDR1 SGHTA and CDR2 FQGNSA. The CDR3 length is 8 residues, termini included. The lymph nodes were axillary draining lymph nodes from breast cancer patients. Study conclusions and caveats: Data fit most tumor T cells coming from lymph node, expanding in tumor. The lymph node origin of tumor T cells was framed as consistent with a hypothesis, not demonstrated. Tumor TCR diversity was below lymph nodes but above nontumor tissue. Luminal-like breast cancer showed significantly greater tumor-nontumor repertoire similarity than basal-like breast cancer did.

TCRdb reprocessed the multiplex PCR reads via MiXCR and lists one record per CDR3 protein. The profile covers 150,000 to 250,000 distinct CDR3 sequences, with approximately 33% appearing a single time and over 4% taken by the ten largest. The specimen sequenced was axillary lymph node tissue. This chain connects TRBV7-2 to TRBJ1-3; TRBD1, as called in the table, went unchecked against the DNA. This sequence originates from a female donor with breast cancer. Some clones in this sample may be carry-over from other donors' samples. The CDR3 protein is CASSRFGQ.